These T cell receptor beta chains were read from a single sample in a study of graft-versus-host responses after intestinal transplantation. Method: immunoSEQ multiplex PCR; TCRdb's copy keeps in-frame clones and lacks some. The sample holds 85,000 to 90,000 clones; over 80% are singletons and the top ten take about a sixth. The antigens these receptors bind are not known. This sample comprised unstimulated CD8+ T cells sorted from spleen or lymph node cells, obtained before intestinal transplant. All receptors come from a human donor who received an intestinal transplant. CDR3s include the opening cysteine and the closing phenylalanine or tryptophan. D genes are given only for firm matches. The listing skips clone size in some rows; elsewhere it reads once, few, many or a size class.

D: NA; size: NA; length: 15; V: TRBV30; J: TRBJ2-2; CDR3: CAWIKGARYTGELFF; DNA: TGTGCCTGGATAAAAGGGGCAAGATACACCGGGGAGCTGTTTTTT
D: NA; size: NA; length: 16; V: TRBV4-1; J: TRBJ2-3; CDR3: CASSLVQGSVADTQYF; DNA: TGCGCCAGCAGCCTCGTACAGGGATCGGTAGCAGATACGCAGTATTTT
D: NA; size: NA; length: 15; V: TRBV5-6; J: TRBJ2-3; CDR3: CASSLTSLSTDTQYF; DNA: TGTGCCAGCAGCTTGACGAGCCTTAGCACAGATACGCAGTATTTT
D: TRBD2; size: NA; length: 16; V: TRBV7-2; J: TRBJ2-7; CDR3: CASSLAAGVYSYEQYF; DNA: TGTGCCAGCAGCTTAGCGGCGGGGGTCTACTCCTACGAGCAGTACTTC
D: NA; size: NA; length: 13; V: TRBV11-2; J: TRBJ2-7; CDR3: CASSLDRPYEQYF; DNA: TGTGCCAGCAGCTTAGATCGCCCCTACGAGCAGTACTTC
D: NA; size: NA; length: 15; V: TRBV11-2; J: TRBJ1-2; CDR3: CASSLDRVGTYGYTF; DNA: TGTGCCAGCAGCTTAGATCGGGTGGGAACCTATGGCTACACCTTC
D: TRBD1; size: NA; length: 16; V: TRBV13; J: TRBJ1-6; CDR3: CASSLARGGQNSPLHF; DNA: TGTGCCAGCAGCTTAGCCCGAGGGGGACAGAATTCACCCCTCCACTTT
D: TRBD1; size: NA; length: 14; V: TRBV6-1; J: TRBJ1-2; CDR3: CASSRTGSNYGYTF; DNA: TGTGCCAGCAGCCGGACAGGTTCTAACTATGGCTACACCTTC
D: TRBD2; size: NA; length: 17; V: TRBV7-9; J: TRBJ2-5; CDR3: CASSAGLAGGFQETQYF; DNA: TGTGCCAGCAGCGCGGGACTAGCGGGGGGATTCCAAGAGACCCAGTACTTC
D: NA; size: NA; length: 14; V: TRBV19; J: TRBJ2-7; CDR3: CASGPPGRIYEQYF; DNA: TGTGCCAGTGGGCCTCCCGGGAGAATCTACGAGCAGTACTTC
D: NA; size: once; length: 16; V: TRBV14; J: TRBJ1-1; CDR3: CASSQDLRGANTEAFF; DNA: TGTGCCAGCAGCCAAGACCTTCGGGGGGCGAACACTGAAGCTTTCTTT
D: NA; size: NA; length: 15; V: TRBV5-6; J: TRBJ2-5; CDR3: CASSFVNRRQETQYF; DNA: TGTGCCAGCAGCTTTGTTAACAGAAGACAAGAGACCCAGTACTTC
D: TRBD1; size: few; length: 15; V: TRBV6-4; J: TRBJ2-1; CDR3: CASSARDRTSNEQFF; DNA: TGTGCCAGCAGTGCCCGGGACAGGACCTCCAATGAGCAGTTCTTC
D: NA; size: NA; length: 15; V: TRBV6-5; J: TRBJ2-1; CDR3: CASQTLSSSYNEQFF; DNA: TGTGCCAGCCAGACCCTATCGAGCTCCTACAATGAGCAGTTCTTC
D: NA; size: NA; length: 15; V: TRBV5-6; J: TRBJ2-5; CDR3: CASSLSGTIQETQYF; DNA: TGTGCCAGCAGCTTGTCCGGGACAATCCAAGAGACCCAGTACTTC
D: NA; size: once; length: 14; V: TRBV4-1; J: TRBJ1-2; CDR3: CASSQGPLPRGYTF; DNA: TGCGCCAGCAGCCAAGGCCCACTCCCGAGGGGCTACACCTTC
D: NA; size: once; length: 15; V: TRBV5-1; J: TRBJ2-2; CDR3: CASSLVTQDTGELFF; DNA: TGCGCCAGCAGCTTGGTGACACAAGATACCGGGGAGCTGTTTTTT
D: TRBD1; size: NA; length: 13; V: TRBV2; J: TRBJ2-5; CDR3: CASEGAEEETQYF; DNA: TGTGCCAGCGAGGGGGCGGAGGAGGAGACCCAGTACTTC
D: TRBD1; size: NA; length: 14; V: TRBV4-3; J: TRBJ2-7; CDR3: CASSQGQGFYEQYF; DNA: TGCGCCAGCAGCCAAGGACAGGGCTTCTACGAGCAGTACTTC
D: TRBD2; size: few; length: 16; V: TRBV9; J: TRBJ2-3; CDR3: CASSPRTSGSTDTQYF; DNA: TGTGCCAGCAGCCCCCGGACTAGCGGGAGCACAGATACGCAGTATTTT
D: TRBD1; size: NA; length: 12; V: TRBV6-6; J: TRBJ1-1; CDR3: CASSFPRGSAFF; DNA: TGTGCCAGCAGCTTTCCCAGGGGGTCAGCTTTCTTT
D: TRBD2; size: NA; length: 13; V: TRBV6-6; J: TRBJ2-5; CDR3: CASSTAGDETQYF; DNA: TGTGCCAGCAGCACTGCGGGGGACGAGACCCAGTACTTC
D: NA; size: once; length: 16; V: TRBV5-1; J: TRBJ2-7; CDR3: CASSLGWVGPDYEQYF; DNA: TGCGCCAGCAGCCTTGGTTGGGTAGGGCCGGACTACGAGCAGTACTTC
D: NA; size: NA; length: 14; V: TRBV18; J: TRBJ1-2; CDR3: CASSPPADGYGYTF; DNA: TGTGCCAGCTCACCACCGGCGGACGGCTATGGCTACACCTTC
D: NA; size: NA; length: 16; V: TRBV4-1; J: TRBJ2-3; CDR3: CASSPLPRGSTDTQYF; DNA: TGCGCCAGCAGCCCCCTACCCCGGGGGAGCACAGATACGCAGTATTTT
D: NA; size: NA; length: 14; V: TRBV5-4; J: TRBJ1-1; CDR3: CASTTLGEGTEAFF; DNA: TGTGCCAGCACGACCCTTGGGGAGGGCACTGAAGCTTTCTTT
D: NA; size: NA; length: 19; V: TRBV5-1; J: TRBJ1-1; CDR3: CASSLVLGQDDHMNTEAFF; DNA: TGCGCCAGCAGCTTGGTCTTAGGGCAGGACGACCACATGAACACTGAAGCTTTCTTT
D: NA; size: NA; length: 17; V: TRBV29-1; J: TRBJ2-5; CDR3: CSVEEGQGDWMQETQYF; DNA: TGCAGCGTTGAAGAGGGGCAGGGAGATTGGATGCAAGAGACCCAGTACTTC
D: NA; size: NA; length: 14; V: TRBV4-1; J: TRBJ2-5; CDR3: CASSQYRVVETQYF; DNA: TGCGCCAGCAGCCAGTACAGGGTGGTAGAGACCCAGTACTTC
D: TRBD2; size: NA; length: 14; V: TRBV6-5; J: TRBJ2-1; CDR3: CASSRTSGYNEQFF; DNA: TGTGCCAGCAGCCGGACTAGCGGCTACAATGAGCAGTTCTTC